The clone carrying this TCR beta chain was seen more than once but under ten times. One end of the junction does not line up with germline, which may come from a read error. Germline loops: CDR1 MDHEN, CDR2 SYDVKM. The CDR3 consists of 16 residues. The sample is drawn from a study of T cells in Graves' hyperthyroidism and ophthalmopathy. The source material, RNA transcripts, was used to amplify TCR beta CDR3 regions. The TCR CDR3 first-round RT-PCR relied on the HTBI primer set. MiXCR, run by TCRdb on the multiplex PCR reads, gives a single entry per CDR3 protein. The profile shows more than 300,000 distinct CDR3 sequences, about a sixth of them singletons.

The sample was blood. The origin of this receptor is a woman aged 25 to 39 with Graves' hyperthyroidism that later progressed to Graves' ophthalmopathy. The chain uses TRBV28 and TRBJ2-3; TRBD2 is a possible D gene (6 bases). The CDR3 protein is CATSEVWDSIADTQYF. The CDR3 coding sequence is TGTGCCACCAGTGAAGTCTGGGACTCCATAGCAGATACGCAGTATTTT.